These 17 T cell receptor beta chains were sequenced from one sample in a study of blood T cell repertoires in COVID-19. Clones were read by immunoSEQ multiplex PCR, and TCRdb kept only the in-frame ones, dropping some. The table records about 260,000 clones, around 89% of them present only once. The sample consisted of peripheral blood. All receptors derive from a woman in her thirties or forties with acute or convalescent COVID-19.

This clone was counted between two and nine times. The chain combines TRBV11-2 with TRBJ1-6, with a weak D call TRBD1 (5 bases). The CDR3 is 16 amino acids. Germline V lookup: CDR1 SGHAT, CDR2 FQNNGV. V shed 4 bases and J shed 6 bases, with 16 bases lying between them. The CDR3 nucleotides read TGTGCCAGCAGCTCCATCCCGCGGCAGGGTAATTCACCCCTCCACTTT. This codes for CASSSIPRQGNSPLHF.

The chain links TRBV6-5 to TRBJ1-5; D is unclear. The germline V and J ends were trimmed by 0 bases and 0 bases, with 6 bases remaining between them. The germline V gene encodes CDR1 MNHEY and CDR2 SVGAGI. This CDR3 is 15 amino acids long. CDR3 nucleotides: TGTGCCAGCAGTTACTCGGCCGCTAGCAATCAGCCCCAGCATTTT. It yields the protein CASSYSAASNQPQHF.

The rearrangement joins TRBV5-1 to TRBJ1-4; D uncertain. Trimming left V 3 bases short and J 3 bases short, with 12 bases between. CDR1 is SGHRS and CDR2 is YFSETQ in the germline V gene. The CDR3 consists of 15 residues. CDR3 in DNA: TGCGCCAGCAGCTCCCTGCCGGGGTCTAATGAAAAACTGTTTTTT. It translates to CASSSLPGSNEKLFF.

CDR3 sequence (DNA): TGTGCCAGCAACCCGGACAGGGACTATGGCTACACCTTC. This translates into CASNPDRDYGYTF. The chain employs TRBV2 and TRBJ1-2, with 8 bases identical to TRBD1. The CDR3 loop spans 13 amino acids. V trimming: 7 bases; J trimming: 3 bases; junction bases outside the gene matches: 4. Germline assignment: CDR1 SNHLY and CDR2 FYNNEI.

CDR3 amino acids: CASSLASGGDLYGKLFF. The CDR3 DNA follows: TGTGCCAGCAGCTTGGCCTCAGGGGGCGACCTATACGGAAAACTGTTTTTT. The chain links TRBV5-4 to TRBJ1-4, with 8 nucleotides matching TRBD1. Germline values: CDR1 SGHNT, CDR2 YYREEE (reference sequence). The CDR3 is 17 residues long. J lost 10 bases, V lost 0 bases, and 14 bases had no gene match.

V and J are TRBV15 and TRBJ1-4, with D hard to call. In germline, CDR1 is LNHNV, CDR2 YYDKDF (reference sequence). The CDR3 has 13 residues. Trimming left V 5 bases short and J 5 bases short, with 9 bases between. This CDR3 reads CATSARRNEKLFF. The CDR3 region has the DNA TGTGCCACCAGCGCTCGCCGGAATGAAAAACTGTTTTTT.

As for this clone: This may stem from a read error, because a much larger clone lies one nucleotide away. V usage is TRBV7-3 and J usage is TRBJ1-1, with D possibly being TRBD1 (5 bases). CDR1 is SGHTA, CDR2 FQGTGA, per germline. This CDR3 region has 14 residues. The ends were cut back, 1 base at V and 1 base at J, with 7 bases in the middle. This CDR3 is CASSLMGGNTEAFF. For the CDR3, the DNA is TGTGCCAGCAGCTTAATGGGGGGGAACACTGAAGCTTTCTTT.

The rearrangement links TRBV19 to TRBJ2-5; tentative D call: TRBD2 (6 bases). From germline, CDR1 is LNHDA and CDR2 SQIVND (reference sequence). The V end lost 5 bases, the J end lost 5 bases, and 21 bases lay between the germline ends. This CDR3 contains 16 residues. In DNA form, the CDR3 reads TGTGCCAGTAGTCCTTACCCGGAGGGGCCGGGGGAGACCCAGTACTTC. This encodes CASSPYPEGPGETQYF. Supplemented by reference TRBV19 and TRBJ2-5, the full variable domain reads DGGITQSPKYLFRKEGQNVTLSCEQNLNHDAMYWYRQDPGQGLRLIYYSQIVNDFQKGDIAEGYSVSREKKESFPLTVTSAQKNPTAFYLCASSPYPEGPGETQYFGPGTRLLVL.

V is TRBV19 and J is TRBJ1-1; the D is unclear. V lost 5 bases to trimming and J lost 5 bases, with 9 bases between them. In germline, CDR1 is LNHDA, CDR2 SQIVND (reference sequence). This CDR3 has 12 amino acids. The CDR3 sequence: CASSLGRTEAFF. The CDR3 DNA is TGTGCCAGTAGTTTAGGGCGGACTGAAGCTTTCTTT.

The chain employs TRBV6-5 and TRBJ1-2; D gene ambiguous. The CDR3 consists of 12 residues. CDR1 is MNHEY, CDR2 SVGAGI, per germline. The V end was cut by 5 bases, the J end by 6 bases, with 10 bases between. CDR3 sequence: CASSTHYDGYTF. The DNA for the CDR3 is TGTGCCAGCAGTACCCACTATGATGGCTACACCTTC.

This clone was picked up one time. This sequence joins TRBV6-2 or TRBV6-3 and TRBJ2-3, with TRBD1 identical over 11 bases. The CDR3 has 18 amino acids. Germline CDR1 MNHEY, CDR2 SVGEGT. Trimming removed 2 bases from V and 2 bases from J; junction bases left unmatched: 9. This CDR3 is CASSYRTGGHGPTDTQYF. The DNA of the CDR3 is TGTGCCAGCAGTTACAGGACAGGGGGCCACGGTCCCACAGATACGCAGTATTTT.

V is TRBV15 and J is TRBJ1-5; D is possibly TRBD1 (5 bases). Germline-derived CDR1 and CDR2 are LNHNV and YYDKDF (reference sequence). The V and J ends lost 1 base and 9 bases respectively, with 22 bases between them. The CDR3 spans 17 residues. The CDR3 reads CATSRVKTAPHRGPQHF. The CDR3 DNA reads TGTGCCACCAGCAGAGTTAAGACAGCTCCTCATCGAGGGCCCCAGCATTTT.

The chain carries TRBV19 and TRBJ2-4, with 7 bases fitting TRBD1. This CDR3 region has 14 residues. The trim removed 8 bases at V and 5 bases at J, leaving 9 bases unmatched. Germline CDR1 and CDR2: LNHDA and SQIVND (reference sequence). The CDR3 coding sequence is TGTGCCAGTGGCCAAGGGGGCACGGAAAACATTCAGTACTTC. Translating it yields CASGQGGTENIQYF. Full variable domain (remainder filled in from reference TRBV19 and TRBJ2-4): DGGITQSPKYLFRKEGQNVTLSCEQNLNHDAMYWYRQDPGQGLRLIYYSQIVNDFQKGDIAEGYSVSREKKESFPLTVTSAQKNPTAFYLCASGQGGTENIQYFGAGTRLSVL.

CDR3 in amino acids: CAITDSPQLKGYTF. In DNA, the CDR3 is TGTGCCATCACTGACAGCCCTCAACTAAAGGGCTACACCTTC. The V gene is TRBV10-3, the J gene TRBJ1-2, with a tentative D call TRBD1 (5 bases). The CDR3 sequence is 14 residues long. The V end lost 7 bases, the J end lost 8 bases, and 20 bases lay between the germline ends. Germline V gives CDR1 ENHRY, CDR2 SYGVKD.

The sample holds one count of this clone. This specimen includes other DNA sequences encoding the same CDR3. The V gene is TRBV9, the J gene TRBJ1-1, with D possibly TRBD1 on 5 matching bases. The CDR3 loop spans 14 amino acids. Per germline, CDR1 SGDLS and CDR2 YYNGEE. Between the trimmed V and J ends, which lost 0 bases and 4 bases, there was a span of 10 bases. This chain's CDR3 is CASSVGGGGTEAFF. For the CDR3, the DNA is TGTGCCAGCAGCGTAGGGGGCGGTGGCACTGAAGCTTTCTTT.

The chain uses TRBV2 and TRBJ1-3; tentative D call: TRBD1 (5 bases). The CDR3 loop spans 16 amino acids. The ends were cut back, 2 bases at V and 4 bases at J, with 15 bases in the middle. Looked up from germline, CDR1 is SNHLY and CDR2 is FYNNEI. The CDR3 loop reads CASSESGGISGNTIYF. CDR3 nucleotides: TGTGCCAGCAGTGAATCCGGGGGAATCTCCGGAAACACCATATATTTT.

Note on this clone: Different DNA sequences within this sample yield the same CDR3. The CDR3 bases are TGTGCCAGCAGGCCGGGACAGAACTATGGCTACACCTTC. Translating gives CASRPGQNYGYTF. This chain uses TRBV6-5 with TRBJ1-2, with 7 bases that match TRBD1. Trimming at V came to 6 bases and at J to 2 bases, leaving 3 bases not matched to a gene. CDR3 size: 13 residues. Germline-derived CDR1 and CDR2 are MNHEY and SVGAGI.